The clone carrying this TCR beta chain showed up just a few times. As yet, its antigen is unknown. This sample stems from a study of blood T cells in healthy people across ages. The study's findings and limits: Roughly linear declines in TCR beta diversity per million T cells occurred with age.

Through a sample-barcoded 5' primer and a J-beta primer mix, a second PCR was run for roughly 6 to 11 cycles. Every single cDNA molecule received a tag from a template-switch adaptor with 12 random nucleotides. TCRdb redid the calling of the 5' RACE reads with MiXCR, one entry per CDR3 protein. In the table there are over 950,000 distinct CDR3 sequences, roughly half of which are singletons. The germline gives CDR1 MNHEY, CDR2 SVGEGT. V was pared by 6 bases and J by 3 bases, with 4 bases of the junction left unmatched. The CDR3 is 15 residues long. Sequencing input: blood. This clonotype was sampled from an older woman in good health. The chain recombines TRBV6-2 or TRBV6-3 with TRBJ2-7; the match to TRBD2 covers 14 bases. In DNA form, the CDR3 reads TGTGCCAGCAGATCGACTAGCGGGAGGGTCTACGAGCAGTACTTC. As protein: CASRSTSGRVYEQYF.